This T cell receptor (beta chain) was observed in a study of beta chain features in type 1 diabetes. V gave up 3 bases and J gave up 0 bases, with 3 bases separating them. The CDR3 is made up of 11 amino acids. The V gene's germline CDR1 is DFQATT and CDR2 SNEGSKA (reference sequence). A remark on this clone: Its antigen remains unidentified. Other DNA sequences in this sample translate to the same CDR3.

Study results and limitations: For patients and controls alike, PCR might favor shorter templates to the same degree.

Expressed TCRB transcripts were sequenced after all isolated RNA was converted to cDNA. Profiled with immunoSEQ multiplex PCR; TCRdb holds only in-frame clones, not every one. The data show hundreds of thousands of clones, 6.5% to 10% seen once. V is TRBV20-1 and J is TRBJ2-7; unclear D gene. Sample: central memory CD4+ T cells from blood. The sequence derives from a woman aged 18-29 years in good health. CDR3: CSASRSYEQYF. DNA for the CDR3: TGCAGTGCTAGCCGCTCCTACGAGCAGTACTTC.